The source of this T cell receptor beta chain is a study of cytomegalovirus exposure and HLA in healthy donors. The PCR employed 60 Vbeta primers together with 13 Jbeta primers. The repertoire was sequenced with immunoSEQ multiplex PCR; TCRdb's copy has only in-frame clones and lacks some. The sample records about 190,000 clones, roughly 80% being singletons. In this sample, this clone turned up a few times. Its antigen is undetermined. This specimen includes other DNA sequences encoding the same CDR3. Findings and caveats of the study: Among the sequence variants, a highly shared cluster was likely an artifact of sequencing. The CMV antigen specificity of a few CMV-associated chains was confirmed through in vitro analysis. Looking again later, the authors saw that most CMV-associated TCR beta chains seemed HLA-restricted.

Sequencing used PBMCs. This TCR came from a man aged 45-65 years in good health and CMV-seronegative.

The CDR3 DNA reads as TGTGCCAGCAGCTTGGCTGGGCAGGGGACCCAGTACTTC. It codes for CASSLAGQGTQYF. The J gene is TRBJ2-5, the V gene TRBV5-5, with D maybe TRBD1 (5 bases). The V end lost 0 bases, the J end lost 7 bases, and 10 bases lay between the germline ends. CDR1 is SGHKS, CDR2 YYEKEE, per germline (reference sequence). The length of the CDR3 is 13 residues.